The 10 T cell receptor beta chains given below trace back to one sample, sequenced in a study of Ad26.COV2.S vaccination and SARS-CoV-2 variants. Sequencing was performed with immunoSEQ multiplex PCR; in TCRdb, only in-frame clones are kept and a portion is missing. The sample shows more than 300,000 clones, about 85% of them seen only once. Specified treatment: some 19 received Ad26.COV2.S at low or high dose, single or two shots; roughly five received placebo; per-sample allocation not given. Specimens were obtained on day 63 following the first vaccine or placebo injection. The specimen comprised peripheral blood, sampled in a trial of Ad26.COV2.S vaccine versus placebo. These receptors all come from a person between 18 and 65 years old who received the Ad26.COV2.S COVID-19 vaccine or a placebo.

This clone was recorded at least ten times. V gene TRBV28 combines with J gene TRBJ2-3; 10 bases fit TRBD2. After removal of 3 bases from V and 1 base from J, the junction contained 10 bases not matched to a gene. Germline values: CDR1 MDHEN, CDR2 SYDVKM. The CDR3 length is 18 residues. The CDR3 DNA follows: TGTGCCAGCAGTTTGCGCCTGGATAGCGGGGGGCGCACAGATACGCAGTATTTT. It translates to CASSLRLDSGGRTDTQYF. The variable domain in full, with the rest retrieved from reference TRBV28 and TRBJ2-3, is DVKVTQSSRYLVKRTGEKVFLECVQDMDHENMFWYRQDPGLGLRLIYFSYDVKMKEKGDIPEGYSVSREKKERFSLILESASTNQTSMYLCASSLRLDSGGRTDTQYFGPGTRLTVL.

The J gene is TRBJ2-3, the V gene TRBV5-1; D is undetermined. The germline gives CDR1 SGHRS, CDR2 YFSETQ. The CDR3 loop spans 16 amino acids. The V and J ends lost 4 bases and 1 base respectively, with 16 bases between them. CDR3 in amino acids: CASSESRARGTDTQYF. The CDR3 DNA sequence: TGCGCCAGCAGCGAGAGTAGGGCCAGAGGCACAGATACGCAGTATTTT. Looking up the rest from reference TRBV5-1 and TRBJ2-3 gives the full variable domain: KAGVTQTPRYLIKTRGQQVTLSCSPISGHRSVSWYQQTPGQGLQFLFEYFSETQRNKGNFPGRFSGRQFSNSRSEMNVSTLELGDSALYLCASSESRARGTDTQYFGPGTRLTVL.

The chain has TRBV24-1 and TRBJ1-1; D possibly corresponds to TRBD1 (5 bases). There are 14 residues in the CDR3. CDR1 is KGHDR and CDR2 is SFDVKD in the germline V gene. Trimming removed 3 bases from V and 2 bases from J, with 9 bases in between. CDR3 protein: CATSDTGPNTEAFF. For the CDR3, the DNA is TGTGCCACCAGTGATACGGGACCTAACACTGAAGCTTTCTTT.

The V gene is TRBV4-1, the J gene TRBJ2-5; 16 bases fit TRBD2. Germline assignment: CDR1 MGHRA and CDR2 YSYEKL. This CDR3 is 16 amino acids long. Trimming cost V 3 bases and J 5 bases; bases outside gene matches: 3. CDR3 protein: CASSQPGLAGGETQYF. CDR3 coding DNA: TGCGCCAGCAGCCAGCCGGGACTAGCGGGGGGGGAGACCCAGTACTTC.

The V call is TRBV10-3, the J call TRBJ1-4; 9 nucleotides agree with TRBD1. The CDR3 is 15 amino acids. The trim removed 4 bases at V and 8 bases at J, leaving 8 bases unmatched. Germline CDR1 and CDR2: ENHRY and SYGVKD. CDR3 DNA: TGTGCCATCAGTGTTGGGACAGGGTCCGTGGAAAAACTGTTTTTT. Translating it yields CAISVGTGSVEKLFF.

The chain is built from TRBV15 and TRBJ1-2; no definite D call. The V and J ends lost 0 bases and 2 bases respectively, with 10 bases between them. The germline V gene has CDR1 LNHNV and CDR2 YYDKDF (reference sequence). This CDR3 has 15 residues. The CDR3 spells CATSRDTTDNYGYTF. The CDR3 region has the DNA TGTGCCACCAGCAGAGATACGACGGACAACTATGGCTACACCTTC.

This clone was recorded a few times. V and J are TRBV19 and TRBJ1-1, with D hard to call. V lost 10 bases and J lost 5, with 20 bases in between. The CDR3 covers 14 residues. The germline CDR1 and CDR2 sequences are LNHDA and SQIVND (reference sequence). CDR3 coding DNA: TGTGCCACCGCCCGATCCGGGGTGTCGACTGAAGCTTTCTTT. Its translation: CATARSGVSTEAFF.

The CDR3 DNA reads TGCGCCAGCAGCTTGACACCCTCGGCGAGCACTAATGAAAAACTGTTTTTT. Its translation is CASSLTPSASTNEKLFF. The chain carries TRBV5-1 and TRBJ1-4; D gene ambiguous. Germline-derived CDR1 and CDR2 are SGHRS and YFSETQ. Deletions cut 1 base from V and 2 bases from J, with 15 bases between. The CDR3 contains 17 residues.

This chain links TRBV4-1 with TRBJ1-5, with D unresolved. The V gene lost 3 bases and the J gene lost 0 bases, with 9 bases spanning the gap. CDR1 and CDR2 from the germline V gene are MGHRA and YSYEKL. This CDR3 has 15 residues. CDR3 bases: TGCGCCAGCAGCCAGGGGAGTAATAGCAATCAGCCCCAGCATTTT. This sequence encodes CASSQGSNSNQPQHF.

The rearrangement links TRBV25-1 to TRBJ1-2, with no clear D. Germline loops: CDR1 MGHDK, CDR2 SYGVNS. CDR3 length equals 13 residues. V lost 3 bases to trimming and J lost 5 bases, with 10 bases between them. Written as DNA, the CDR3 is TGTGCCAGCAGTGATCCCGGCGGATATGGCTACACCTTC. Translated, it gives CASSDPGGYGYTF.